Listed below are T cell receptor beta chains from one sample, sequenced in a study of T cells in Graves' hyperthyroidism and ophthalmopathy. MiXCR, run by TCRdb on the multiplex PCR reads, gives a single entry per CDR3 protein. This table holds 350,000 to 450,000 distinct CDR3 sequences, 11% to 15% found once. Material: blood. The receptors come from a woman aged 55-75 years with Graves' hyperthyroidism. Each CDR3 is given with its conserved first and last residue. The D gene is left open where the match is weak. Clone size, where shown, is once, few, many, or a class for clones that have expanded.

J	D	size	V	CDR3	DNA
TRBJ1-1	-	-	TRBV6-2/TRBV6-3	CASSYWGGEAFF	TGTGCCAGCAGTTACTGGGGGGGTGAAGCTTTCTTT
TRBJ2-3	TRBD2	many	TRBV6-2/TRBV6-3	CASSKLAGVGTDTQYF	TGTGCCAGCAGTAAACTAGCGGGAGTGGGTACAGATACGCAGTATTTT
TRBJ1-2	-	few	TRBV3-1	CASSQVTGDFLYGGYTF	TGTGCCAGCAGCCAAGTAACAGGAGATTTCCTCTATGGTGGCTACACCTTC
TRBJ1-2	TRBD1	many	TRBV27	CASRPGQGSYGYTF	TGTGCCAGCAGACCGGGACAGGGGTCCTATGGCTACACCTTC
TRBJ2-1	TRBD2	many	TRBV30	CAWNPGLAGNEQFF	TGTGCCTGGAACCCGGGACTAGCGGGGAATGAGCAGTTCTTC
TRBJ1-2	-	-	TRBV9	CASSVAVKDPAMGYTF	TGTGCCAGCAGCGTAGCTGTCAAGGACCCTGCGATGGGCTACACCTTC
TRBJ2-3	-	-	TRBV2	CACEGSTDTQYF	TGTGCGTGTGAGGGGAGCACAGATACGCAGTATTTT
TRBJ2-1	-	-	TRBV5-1	CASSLVGANEQFF	TGCGCCAGCAGCTTGGTGGGGGCTAATGAGCAGTTCTTC
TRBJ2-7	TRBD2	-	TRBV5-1	CASSLLAGITSEQYF	TGCGCCAGCAGCTTACTAGCGGGAATTACAAGCGAGCAGTACTTC
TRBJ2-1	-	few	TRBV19	CASSASREQFF	TGTGCCAGTAGTGCCAGCCGTGAGCAGTTCTTC
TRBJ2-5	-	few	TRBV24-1	CATSDFRDNQYQETQYF	TGTGCCACCAGTGATTTTAGGGACAACCAGTACCAAGAGACCCAGTACTTC
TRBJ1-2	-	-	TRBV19	CASSIISGGYTF	TGTGCCAGTAGTATAATCTCGGGGGGCTACACCTTC
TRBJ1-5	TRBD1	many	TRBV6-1	CASLRTGGSSNQPQHF	TGTGCCAGCCTTAGAACAGGGGGCTCGAGCAATCAGCCCCAGCATTTT
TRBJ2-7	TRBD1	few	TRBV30	CAWSAPRTGTWHEQYF	TGTGCCTGGAGTGCCCCTCGGACAGGGACGTGGCACGAGCAGTACTTC
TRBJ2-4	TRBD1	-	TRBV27	CASSKTGAKNIQYF	TGTGCCAGCAGTAAGACAGGGGCCAAAAACATTCAGTACTTC
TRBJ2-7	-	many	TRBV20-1	CSARGWQGDYEQYF	TGCAGTGCTAGAGGTTGGCAGGGCGACTACGAGCAGTACTTC
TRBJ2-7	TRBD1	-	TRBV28	CASSLGDRGIYEQYF	TGTGCCAGCAGTTTAGGGGACAGGGGGATATACGAGCAGTACTTC
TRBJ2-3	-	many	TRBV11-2	CASSTASTDTQYF	TGTGCCAGCAGCACTGCCAGCACAGATACGCAGTATTTT
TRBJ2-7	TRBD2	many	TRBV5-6	CASQGLAGYEQYF	TGTGCCAGCCAGGGACTAGCGGGCTACGAGCAGTACTTC
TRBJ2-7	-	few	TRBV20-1	CSAQTSGTGYYEQYF	TGCAGTGCTCAAACGTCCGGGACGGGTTACTACGAGCAGTACTTC
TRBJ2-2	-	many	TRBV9	CASSVEPQTGIGELFF	TGTGCCAGCAGCGTAGAGCCCCAGACAGGAATCGGGGAGCTGTTTTTT
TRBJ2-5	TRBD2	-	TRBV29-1	CSEASGIQETQYF	TGCAGCGAGGCTAGCGGGATTCAAGAGACCCAGTACTTC
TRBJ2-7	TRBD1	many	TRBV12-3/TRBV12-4	CASSTGTGYEQYF	TGTGCCAGCAGCACCGGGACAGGGTACGAGCAGTACTTC
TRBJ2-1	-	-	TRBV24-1	CATSRFNEQFF	TGTGCCACCAGCAGGTTCAATGAGCAGTTCTTC
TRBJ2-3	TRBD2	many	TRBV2	CASRGGATSGRGDTQYF	TGTGCCAGCAGGGGCGGAGCGACTAGCGGGAGGGGGGATACGCAGTATTTT
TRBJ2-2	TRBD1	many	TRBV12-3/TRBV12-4	CASNGQGAGGELFF	TGTGCCAGCAATGGACAGGGGGCGGGCGGGGAGCTGTTTTTT